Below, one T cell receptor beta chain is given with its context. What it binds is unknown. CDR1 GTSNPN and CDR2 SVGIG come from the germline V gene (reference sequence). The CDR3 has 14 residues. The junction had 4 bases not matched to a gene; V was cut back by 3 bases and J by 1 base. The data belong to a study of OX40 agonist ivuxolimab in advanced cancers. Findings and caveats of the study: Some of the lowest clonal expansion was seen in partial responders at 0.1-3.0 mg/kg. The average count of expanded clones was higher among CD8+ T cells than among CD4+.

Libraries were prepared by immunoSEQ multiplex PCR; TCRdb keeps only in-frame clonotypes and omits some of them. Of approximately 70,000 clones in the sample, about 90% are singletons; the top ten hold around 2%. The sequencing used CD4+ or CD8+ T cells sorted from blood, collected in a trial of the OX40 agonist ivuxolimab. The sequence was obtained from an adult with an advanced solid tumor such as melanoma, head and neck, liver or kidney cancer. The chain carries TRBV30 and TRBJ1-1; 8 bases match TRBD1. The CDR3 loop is CAWSPGGKNTEAFF. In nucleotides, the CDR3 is TGTGCCTGGAGCCCAGGGGGCAAGAACACTGAAGCTTTCTTT.